What follows are 18 T cell receptor beta chains derived from one specimen sequenced in a study of blood T cell repertoires in COVID-19. TCRdb keeps only in-frame clones here, not all; method: immunoSEQ multiplex PCR. The table lists 85,000 to 130,000 clones, about 86% of them singletons. Sequencing was done on a sample of PBMCs or T cells enriched from blood (not recorded which). The receptor source for this set is a woman in her forties or fifties who had recovered from COVID-19.

The chain couples TRBV5-4 to TRBJ1-6; D uncertain. Trimming left V 3 bases short and J 0 bases short, with 10 bases between. Germline V CDR1 and CDR2: SGHNT, YYREEE (reference sequence). The CDR3 totals 16 residues. The CDR3: CASSSIASSYNSPLHF. CDR3 nucleotides: TGTGCCAGCAGCTCGATAGCGAGCTCCTATAATTCACCCCTCCACTTT.

The chain links TRBV5-4 to TRBJ1-2; D is unclear. Germline loops: CDR1 SGHNT, CDR2 YYREEE (reference sequence). V gave up 1 base and J gave up 7 bases, with 11 bases separating them. This CDR3 region has 13 residues. The CDR3 region has the DNA TGTGCCAGCAGCTTGTTCCGGGATAGTGGCTACACCTTC. This codes for CASSLFRDSGYTF.

V is TRBV6-6 and J is TRBJ2-5, with TRBD1 matching over 9 bases. Per the germline V gene, CDR1 is MNHNY and CDR2 is SVGAGI (reference sequence). J was trimmed by 2 bases and V by 5 bases; bases with no gene match: 12. The CDR3 consists of 17 residues. The CDR3 reads CASSRTGQGLGQETQYF. CDR3 nucleotide sequence: TGTGCCAGCAGTCGTACGGGACAGGGTTTAGGGCAAGAGACCCAGTACTTC.

This clone was counted once. This chain links TRBV28 with TRBJ2-7, with TRBD2 matching over 8 bases. Germline values: CDR1 MDHEN, CDR2 SYDVKM. The V segment lost 4 bases and the J segment 4 bases; nucleotides outside the gene matches: 18. This CDR3 has 18 amino acids. Here the CDR3 DNA reads TGTGCCAGCAGTTCGTCTCCGGGACTAGGCTCGCCTCTTTACGAGCAGTACTTC. It encodes CASSSSPGLGSPLYEQYF.

The chain recombines TRBV11-2 with TRBJ1-4; D not resolved. V lost 4 bases and J 5 bases, leaving 8 bases between the germline ends. CDR1 SGHAT and CDR2 FQNNGV come from the germline V gene. The CDR3 is made up of 13 amino acids. CDR3 loop: CASSWRGNEKLFF. The DNA of the CDR3 is TGTGCCAGCAGCTGGAGAGGAAATGAAAAACTGTTTTTT.

The chain carries TRBV5-6 and TRBJ2-3; TRBD2 is a possible D gene (6 bases). The CDR3 has 18 residues. Germline V gene lookup returns CDR1 SGHDT and CDR2 YYEEEE. V lost 5 bases and J lost 1, with 23 bases in between. This chain's CDR3 is CASSQGSASRGGTDTQYF. The DNA for the CDR3 is TGTGCCAGCAGTCAAGGGTCGGCCTCCCGCGGGGGCACAGATACGCAGTATTTT. Full variable domain (outside the CDR3, taken from reference TRBV5-6 and TRBJ2-3): DAGVTQSPTHLIKTRGQQVTLRCSPKSGHDTVSWYQQALGQGPQFIFQYYEEEERQRGNFPDRFSGHQFPNYSSELNVNALLLGDSALYLCASSQGSASRGGTDTQYFGPGTRLTVL.

The chain uses TRBV5-1 and TRBJ2-2; perhaps TRBD1 as D (5 bases). This CDR3 has 15 amino acids. Germline CDR1 reads SGHRS; CDR2 reads YFSETQ. V was shortened by 1 base and J by 3 bases, with 10 bases between the two germline ends. CDR3 amino acids: CASSLQGLHTGELFF. The CDR3 DNA reads TGCGCCAGCAGCTTGCAGGGTTTACACACCGGGGAGCTGTTTTTT.

This clone appeared a few times. V and J are TRBV28 and TRBJ1-3, with TRBD1 identical over 7 bases. The CDR3 has 15 residues. Germline V gene data show CDR1 as MDHEN and CDR2 as SYDVKM. Losses at the gene ends were 6 bases for V and 0 bases for J; bases not matched to a gene: 5. The CDR3 DNA reads TGTGCCAGCAGCCCGGGACAGAACTCTGGAAACACCATATATTTT. Amino acid sequence: CASSPGQNSGNTIYF.

The V and J genes are TRBV4-1 and TRBJ2-5; D perhaps matches TRBD1 (5 bases). Looked up from germline, CDR1 is MGHRA and CDR2 is YSYEKL. The V end was cut by 3 bases, the J end by 3 bases, with 11 bases between. The CDR3 contains 14 residues. CDR3 in amino acids: CASSHLGVEETQYF. CDR3 coding DNA: TGCGCCAGCAGCCACCTAGGGGTGGAAGAGACCCAGTACTTC.

This clone was picked up one time. J is TRBJ1-1 and V is TRBV9; the match to TRBD1 covers 7 bases. CDR3 length: 15 residues. V gave up 3 bases and J gave up 3 bases; unmatched junction bases: 8. The V gene's germline CDR1 is SGDLS and CDR2 YYNGEE. CDR3 residues: CASSARQGQYTEAFF. CDR3 coding DNA: TGTGCCAGCAGCGCCCGACAGGGACAGTACACTGAAGCTTTCTTT.

V and J are TRBV6-5 and TRBJ2-7, with D unresolved. This CDR3 has 14 residues. The V end lost 0 bases, the J end lost 1 base, and 7 bases lay between the germline ends. Germline CDR1 MNHEY, CDR2 SVGAGI. The CDR3 is CASSYSEASYEQYF. CDR3 sequence (DNA): TGTGCCAGCAGTTACTCCGAGGCTTCCTACGAGCAGTACTTC.

J is TRBJ1-6 and V is TRBV4-2; D possibly corresponds to TRBD1 (5 bases). Deletions cut 3 bases from V and 9 bases from J, with 15 bases between. CDR1 LGHNA and CDR2 YNFKEQ come from the germline V gene. The CDR3 consists of 15 residues. The CDR3: CASSQLPGWGSPLHF. In nucleotides, the CDR3 is TGTGCCAGCAGCCAGCTCCCAGGGTGGGGTTCACCCCTCCACTTT.

J is TRBJ1-4 and V is TRBV24-1, with TRBD1 matching over 7 bases. Per germline, CDR1 KGHDR and CDR2 SFDVKD. The CDR3 is 14 amino acids. The V gene end was trimmed by 2 bases and the J gene end by 8 bases; junction bases not matched to a gene: 4. CDR3 DNA: TGTGCCACCAGTGATTCCTCAGGGGGAGAAAAACTGTTTTTT. The encoded protein is CATSDSSGGEKLFF.

This clone was counted a single time. This sequence joins TRBV28 and TRBJ2-1, with 8 bases aligning to TRBD2. The CDR3 has 16 residues. CDR1 and CDR2 from the germline V gene are MDHEN and SYDVKM. The J segment lost 4 bases and the V segment lost 10 bases, leaving 15 bases of the junction unmatched. The CDR3 nucleotides read TGTGCCATCCTCCCCCCGGGGACTAGGGCTTACAATGAGCAGTTCTTC. Encoded protein: CAILPPGTRAYNEQFF.

The V call is TRBV11-1, the J call TRBJ1-5, with D uncertain. The CDR3 is 15 amino acids. V gave up 5 bases and J gave up 0 bases, with 11 bases separating them. CDR1 and CDR2 (germline): SGHAT, FQDESV (reference sequence). The CDR3: CASSPTGNSNQPQHF. CDR3 nucleotides: TGTGCCAGCAGCCCAACGGGAAATAGCAATCAGCCCCAGCATTTT.

J is TRBJ2-1 and V is TRBV24-1; D not resolved. This CDR3 spans 17 amino acids. V lost 4 bases, J lost 0 bases, and 15 bases lay in between. Germline assignment: CDR1 KGHDR and CDR2 SFDVKD. The DNA of the CDR3 is TGTGCCACCAGTGACCCCAGGATGGAAAGCTCCTACAATGAGCAGTTCTTC. It codes for CATSDPRMESSYNEQFF.

The rearrangement links TRBV3-1 (or the pseudogene TRBV3-2) to TRBJ1-2; TRBD1 is a possible D gene (5 bases). CDR3 length: 14 residues. Germline values: CDR1 LGHDT, CDR2 YNNKEL (reference sequence). V lost 2 bases to trimming and J lost 8 bases, with 15 bases between them. CDR3 nucleotide sequence: TGTGCCAGCAGCCAACGGCAGGGCTCGGGCGGCTACACCTTC. Protein: CASSQRQGSGGYTF.

A word on this clone: The identical CDR3 is also encoded by other nucleotide sequences in the sample. The V gene is TRBV7-9, the J gene TRBJ2-5; TRBD2 matches 10 bases. This CDR3 spans 18 amino acids. Germline V gene sequence: CDR1 SEHNR, CDR2 FQNEAQ (reference sequence). Trimming took 4 bases from V and 5 from J; bases not matched to a gene: 16. The CDR3 bases are TGTGCCAGCAGCTGGGGAGCTAGCGGGAGAACGAGAGGGGAGACCCAGTACTTC. Its translation is CASSWGASGRTRGETQYF.